This record covers a single T cell receptor (beta chain). Measured with immunoSEQ multiplex PCR; TCRdb has only the in-frame clones, and not every one. The sample yields 200,000 to 250,000 clones, more than 85% seen once. The record originates from a study of blood T cell repertoires in COVID-19. With V trimmed by 2 bases and J by 4 bases, 6 bases remained unmatched. The length of the CDR3 is 16 residues. Germline V gene lookup returns CDR1 LGHNA and CDR2 YNFKEQ. The V gene is TRBV4-2, the J gene TRBJ2-3, with 10 bases fitting TRBD2. The receptor was derived from a woman between 50 and 59 years old who had recovered from COVID-19. Source material: PBMCs or T cells enriched from blood (not recorded which). The DNA of the CDR3 is TGTGCCAGCAGCCAAAGAGCGGGAGGGCGTCCAGATACGCAGTATTTT. Encoded protein: CASSQRAGGRPDTQYF.